The 27 T cell receptor beta chains reported below all come from one sample, sequenced in a study of cytomegalovirus exposure and HLA in healthy donors (dated by TCRdb to about 2017). Library prep was done by the immunoSEQ multiplex PCR assay. The multiplex PCR relied on a mix of 60 forward primers for TCR Vbeta segments and 13 reverse primers for TCR Jbeta segments. In TCRdb, the immuneACCESS table is reduced to in-frame sequences with V and J assigned. These tables do not hold every clone; where another copy was compared, an unresolved V gene accounts for under half, and the others remain unexplained. The table for this sample lists roughly 99,000 clones; 65% to 85% of them were counted only once. Approximately 2.2% of the sample goes to the ten largest clones. Sequenced material: PBMCs. Every receptor here comes from a man aged 25 to 40 in good health and CMV-seronegative.

The rearrangement links TRBV7-8 to TRBJ2-1, with 10 bases identical to TRBD2. The CDR3 covers 18 residues. The V and J ends lost 4 bases and 3 bases, in that order; junction bases with no gene match: 12. Per germline, CDR1 SGHVS and CDR2 FQNEAQ. In nucleotides, the CDR3 is TGTGCCAGCAGCTCCGTCGGGGGTAGCGGGGGGCACTACAATGAGCAGTTCTTC. Translated: CASSSVGGSGGHYNEQFF.

V is TRBV4-1 and J is TRBJ2-7, with TRBD1 matching over 11 bases. Trimming removed 3 bases from V and 2 bases from J; junction bases left unmatched: 3. Germline V gives CDR1 MGHRA, CDR2 YSYEKL. The CDR3 runs to 15 residues. The CDR3 spells CASSQGQGGTYEQYF. Written as DNA, the CDR3 is TGCGCCAGCAGCCAGGGACAGGGGGGAACCTACGAGCAGTACTTC.

The V and J genes are TRBV6-5 and TRBJ1-1; a possible D gene is TRBD1 (5 bases). CDR1 and CDR2 from the germline V gene are MNHEY and SVGAGI. There are 13 residues in the CDR3. Trimming left V 2 bases short and J 7 bases short, with 11 bases between. CDR3 residues: CASSYGGEVEAFF. Here the CDR3 DNA reads TGTGCCAGCAGTTACGGAGGGGAGGTTGAAGCTTTCTTT.

The chain employs TRBV7-9 and TRBJ2-1, with TRBD2 as a possible D gene (6 bases). The V and J ends lost 8 bases and 5 bases respectively, with 10 bases between them. The CDR3 has 12 residues. From germline, CDR1 is SEHNR and CDR2 FQNEAQ (reference sequence). CDR3 sequence (DNA): TGTGCCAGCTTTAGCGGAGACAATGAGCAGTTCTTC. Residues: CASFSGDNEQFF.

The chain is built from TRBV2 and TRBJ2-1; D is unclear. V lost 2 bases and J lost 7, with 15 bases in between. There are 15 residues in the CDR3. Germline CDR1 reads SNHLY; CDR2 reads FYNNEI. CDR3 sequence: CASSENSLPTNEQFF. The DNA for the CDR3 is TGTGCCAGCAGTGAAAATTCCCTCCCGACAAATGAGCAGTTCTTC.

CDR3 nucleotides: TGTGCCAGCAGCCCCGAGACTAGCGGGGAAGACAATGAGCAGTTCTTC. This translates into CASSPETSGEDNEQFF. This chain connects TRBV5-6 to TRBJ2-1, with 11 nucleotides matching TRBD2. Looked up from germline, CDR1 is SGHDT and CDR2 is YYEEEE. V dropped 4 bases and J dropped 5; count of bases not matched to a gene: 8. This CDR3 comprises 16 residues.

The chain combines TRBV7-9 with TRBJ2-2; a weak D match, TRBD2 (5 bases). The V gene's germline CDR1 is SEHNR and CDR2 FQNEAQ (reference sequence). The V end lost 1 base, the J end lost 4 bases, and 10 bases lay between the germline ends. The CDR3 length is 15 residues. CDR3 in DNA: TGTGCCAGCAGCTTAGGGCTAGCTTTCACCGGGGAGCTGTTTTTT. This encodes CASSLGLAFTGELFF.

The chain recombines TRBV6-5 with TRBJ1-2; TRBD1 is a possible D gene (6 bases). This CDR3 is 15 amino acids long. Germline-derived CDR1 and CDR2 are MNHEY and SVGAGI. The V and J ends lost 5 bases and 3 bases respectively, with 16 bases between them. CDR3 nucleotide sequence: TGTGCCAGCAGTGTAACGCAGGGGCGCTACTATGGCTACACCTTC. This sequence encodes CASSVTQGRYYGYTF.

This clone has a handful of counts. The genes are TRBV5-1 and TRBJ1-1; D not certain. The CDR3 spans 14 residues. V shed 0 bases and J shed 1 base, with 7 bases lying between them. The germline CDR1 and CDR2 sequences are SGHRS and YFSETQ. DNA for the CDR3: TGCGCCAGCAGCTTGGGCACAGAGAACACTGAAGCTTTCTTT. Amino acids: CASSLGTENTEAFF.

The rearrangement joins TRBV7-2 to TRBJ2-5, with 7 bases aligning to TRBD1. CDR1 and CDR2 from the germline V gene are SGHTA and FQGNSA. The CDR3 is 14 amino acids. With V trimmed by 5 bases and J by 3 bases, 6 bases remained unmatched. The CDR3: CASSRQGMEETQYF. CDR3 sequence (DNA): TGTGCCAGCAGCCGACAGGGTATGGAAGAGACCCAGTACTTC.

This chain joins TRBV14 and TRBJ1-1; unclear D gene. The CDR3 extends over 11 amino acids. The ends were cut back, 4 bases at V and 2 bases at J, with 2 bases in the middle. CDR1 and CDR2 from the germline V gene are SGHDN and FVKESK. As DNA, the CDR3 is TGTGCCAGCAGCCCAAACACTGAAGCTTTCTTT. It encodes CASSPNTEAFF.

This chain joins TRBV2 and TRBJ1-1; D remains unclear. V gave up 8 bases and J gave up 0 bases, with 19 bases separating them. CDR1 SNHLY and CDR2 FYNNEI come from the germline V gene. The CDR3 has 16 amino acids. DNA for the CDR3: TGTGCCAGCCTCTCCCTATTGGGAGGGATGAACACTGAAGCTTTCTTT. Protein: CASLSLLGGMNTEAFF.

This chain links TRBV28 with TRBJ2-5; 9 nucleotides line up with TRBD2. The length of the CDR3 is 14 residues. Germline loops: CDR1 MDHEN, CDR2 SYDVKM. V trimming: 9 bases; J trimming: 4 bases; junction bases outside the gene matches: 9. The CDR3 sequence: CASRASGNVETQYF. The CDR3 DNA reads TGTGCCAGTCGGGCTAGCGGGAATGTAGAGACCCAGTACTTC.

This clone has just one count. For the CDR3, the DNA is TGTGCCAGCAGCGGGGACAGGGTCCACGAGCAGTACTTC. It encodes CASSGDRVHEQYF. The chain has TRBV13 and TRBJ2-7; 9 bases fit TRBD1. With V trimmed by 5 bases and J by 5 bases, 4 bases remained unmatched. From germline, CDR1 is PRHDT and CDR2 FYEKMQ (reference sequence). This CDR3 has 13 amino acids.

The chain combines TRBV5-5 with TRBJ2-7; no clear D. CDR3 length equals 13 residues. Germline-derived CDR1 and CDR2 are SGHKS and YYEKEE (reference sequence). V was clipped by 7 bases and J by 0 bases, with 11 bases between them. As DNA, the CDR3 is TGTGCCAGCTGGAAGACACTCTCCTACGAGCAGTACTTC. It codes for CASWKTLSYEQYF.

The rearrangement links TRBV30 to TRBJ2-5; D perhaps matches TRBD1 (7 bases). Germline CDR1 is GTSNPN and CDR2 is SVGIG (reference sequence). The V and J ends lost 0 bases and 10 bases respectively, with 18 bases between them. The CDR3 loop spans 14 amino acids. CDR3: CAWSVAGGRRGQYF. In DNA form, the CDR3 reads TGTGCCTGGAGTGTAGCAGGGGGGCGCCGCGGCCAGTACTTC. The variable domain in full, completed from reference TRBV30 and TRBJ2-5, reads SQTIHQWPATLVQPVGSPLSLECTVEGTSNPNLYWYRQAAGRGLQLLFYSVGIGQISSEVPQNLSASRPQDRQFILSSKKLLLSDSGFYLCAWSVAGGRRGQYFGPGTRLLVL.

This chain connects TRBV11-3 to TRBJ2-5, with 7 bases that match TRBD2. Germline CDR1 SGHNT, CDR2 YENEEA. The CDR3 is 13 amino acids. J was trimmed by 0 bases and V by 5 bases; bases with no gene match: 0. CDR3 residues: CASSRGDQETQYF. The CDR3 nucleotides read TGTGCCAGCAGCCGGGGGGACCAAGAGACCCAGTACTTC.

This rearrangement joins TRBV29-1 to TRBJ2-2; 10 bases line up with TRBD2. V was pared by 6 bases and J by 5 bases, with 6 bases of the junction left unmatched. Germline CDR1 and CDR2: SQVTM and ANQGSEA. This CDR3 contains 14 residues. The CDR3 reads CSVIPGLATGELFF. CDR3 sequence (DNA): TGCAGCGTCATACCGGGACTAGCGACCGGGGAGCTGTTTTTT.

The chain uses TRBV6-1 and TRBJ2-7, with 9 nucleotides matching TRBD1. There are 13 residues in the CDR3. The V segment lost 8 bases and the J segment 3 bases; nucleotides outside the gene matches: 5. Per germline, CDR1 MNHNS and CDR2 SASEGT. The CDR3 DNA reads TGTGCCAGCCACAGACAGGGGGGCTACGAGCAGTACTTC. It codes for CASHRQGGYEQYF.

V is TRBV6-4 and J is TRBJ1-2; TRBD1 aligns across 7 bases. Germline assignment: CDR1 MRHNA and CDR2 SNTAGT. The CDR3 runs 16 residues. The V and J ends lost 3 bases and 0 bases, in that order; junction bases with no gene match: 7. The CDR3 DNA is TGTGCCAGCAGTGAAAACGGGGACAGCCCTAACTATGGCTACACCTTC. Translation gives CASSENGDSPNYGYTF.

This clone was detected only once. This chain links TRBV7-5 with TRBJ1-3. TRBV7-5 is designated a pseudogene. This CDR3 region has 13 residues. Here the CDR3 DNA reads TGTGCCAGAAGCCCGGGGGTCCGAAACACCATATATTTT. Translated: CARSPGVRNTIYF.

The gene calls are TRBV5-1 and TRBJ2-7, with D possibly TRBD1 on 6 matching bases. Germline CDR1 SGHRS, CDR2 YFSETQ. The CDR3 loop spans 13 amino acids. Trimming shortened V by 5 bases and J by 3 bases, and 12 bases separated the two germline ends. The CDR3 here is CASRPSDSYEQYF. The CDR3 coding sequence is TGCGCCAGCAGACCCTCGGACAGCTACGAGCAGTACTTC.

J is TRBJ2-3 and V is TRBV29-1; 9 nucleotides agree with TRBD2. V lost 8 bases, J lost 2 bases, and 8 bases stayed unmatched. The CDR3 sequence is 14 residues long. Germline-derived CDR1 and CDR2 are SQVTM and ANQGSEA. CDR3 sequence (DNA): TGCAGCCAGACTAGCGGAAGCCCCACAGATACGCAGTATTTT. This codes for CSQTSGSPTDTQYF.

The chain carries TRBV9 and TRBJ1-2; tentative D call: TRBD1 (6 bases). The CDR3 covers 12 residues. Germline CDR1 reads SGDLS; CDR2 reads YYNGEE. V was shortened by 4 bases and J by 5 bases, with 9 bases between the two germline ends. The CDR3 coding sequence is TGTGCCAGCAGCCCTCAGGGGTATGGCTACACCTTC. Amino acids: CASSPQGYGYTF.

The gene calls are TRBV7-2 and TRBJ1-3, with D tentatively TRBD1 (5 bases). The CDR3 has 16 amino acids. V lost 5 bases to trimming and J lost 2 bases, with 16 bases between them. CDR1 is SGHTA, CDR2 FQGNSA, per germline. The CDR3 nucleotides are TGTGCCAGCAGCCTGGGTCCAGGGCAGCCTGGAAACACCATATATTTT. Its translation is CASSLGPGQPGNTIYF.

CDR3 protein: CASSLQGQGREQYF. The CDR3 bases are TGCGCCAGCAGTCTACAGGGGCAGGGTCGCGAGCAGTACTTC. V is TRBV5-1 and J is TRBJ2-7, with 7 bases aligning to TRBD1. V lost 5 bases, J lost 6 bases, and 11 bases stayed unmatched. This CDR3 contains 14 residues. Germline lookup yields CDR1 SGHRS and CDR2 YFSETQ. The full variable domain, with the rest looked up from reference TRBV5-1 and TRBJ2-7, is KAGVTQTPRYLIKTRGQQVTLSCSPISGHRSVSWYQQTPGQGLQFLFEYFSETQRNKGNFPGRFSGRQFSNSRSEMNVSTLELGDSALYLCASSLQGQGREQYFGPGTRLTVT.

This rearrangement joins TRBV29-1 to TRBJ2-1; 9 nucleotides align to TRBD1. Per germline, CDR1 SQVTM and CDR2 ANQGSEA. The CDR3 covers 15 residues. The J segment lost 4 bases and the V segment lost 6 bases, leaving 10 bases of the junction unmatched. The CDR3 region is CSVESTGGEYNEQFF. The CDR3 DNA is TGCAGCGTGGAGTCGACAGGGGGAGAATACAATGAGCAGTTCTTC.